The 18 T cell receptor beta chains given below trace back to one sample, sequenced in a study of neurological immune-mediated disorders. TCRdb re-analysed the 5' RACE reads in MiXCR, keeping a single row per CDR3 protein. The table lists 65,000 to 80,000 distinct CDR3 sequences, roughly 4.8% of them singletons. Sequencing input: PBMCs. These receptor sequences come from an older woman with multiple sclerosis.

This clonotype occurred many times. The rearrangement joins TRBV5-1 to TRBJ2-7; TRBD1 might be the D (5 bases). In germline, CDR1 is SGHRS, CDR2 YFSETQ. The CDR3 spans 12 residues. Between the trimmed V and J ends, which lost 7 bases and 1 base, there was a span of 9 bases. CDR3 sequence: CASHGASYEQYF. CDR3 bases: TGCGCCAGCCATGGGGCATCCTACGAGCAGTACTTC. Full variable domain (outside the CDR3, taken from reference TRBV5-1 and TRBJ2-7): KAGVTQTPRYLIKTRGQQVTLSCSPISGHRSVSWYQQTPGQGLQFLFEYFSETQRNKGNFPGRFSGRQFSNSRSEMNVSTLELGDSALYLCASHGASYEQYFGPGTRLTVT.

The sample holds many counts of this clonotype. The chain combines TRBV20-1 with TRBJ1-3; D may be TRBD1 (6 bases). Germline V gene data show CDR1 as DFQATT and CDR2 as SNEGSKA (reference sequence). V lost 4 bases and J 5 bases, leaving 12 bases between the germline ends. This CDR3 has 13 amino acids. CDR3 DNA sequence: TGCAGTGCTAAATCGGGGGGCAGAAACACCATATATTTT. It codes for CSAKSGGRNTIYF.

This clonotype was seen many times. V is TRBV3-1 and J is TRBJ2-7; D remains ambiguous. This CDR3 is built from 11 residues. Germline CDR1 reads LGHDT; CDR2 reads YNNKEL (reference sequence). Between the trimmed V and J ends, which lost 5 bases and 4 bases, there was a span of 6 bases. The CDR3 loop is CASSYRYEQYF. For the CDR3, the DNA is TGTGCCAGCAGCTACCGTTACGAGCAGTACTTC.

This clonotype was seen repeatedly, ten times or more. The chain combines TRBV7-9 with TRBJ1-2; D may be TRBD1 (6 bases). Germline V gene data show CDR1 as SEHNR and CDR2 as FQNEAQ (reference sequence). This CDR3 spans 14 amino acids. V lost 10 bases and J 4 bases, leaving 19 bases between the germline ends. The CDR3 DNA reads as TGTGCCACCCCGATGGGGGCAGAGCTCTATGGCTACACCTTC. The encoded protein is CATPMGAELYGYTF.

This clonotype was observed a handful of times. The rearrangement links TRBV29-1 to TRBJ1-1, with a tentative D call TRBD1 (6 bases). Trimming took off 6 bases at V and 4 bases at J, with 18 bases between the two ends. Germline V CDR1 and CDR2: SQVTM, ANQGSEA. The CDR3 is 14 residues long. The CDR3 reads CSVSGRGGSTEAFF. Written as DNA, the CDR3 is TGCAGCGTCTCCGGACGAGGGGGGAGCACTGAAGCTTTCTTT.

About this clonotype: Just one base apart from a much larger clone, this may be a read error. V is TRBV28 and J is TRBJ2-1; D not certain. Germline-derived CDR1 and CDR2 are MDHEN and SYDVKM. The CDR3 is made up of 14 amino acids. The CDR3 region is CASTDSAIDNAQFF. CDR3 coding DNA: TGTGCCAGCACCGACTCGGCGATCGACAATGCGCAGTTCTTC.

This clonotype appeared many times. The chain carries TRBV4-2 and TRBJ1-2; no definite D call. The V gene's germline CDR1 is LGHNA and CDR2 YNFKEQ. The CDR3 totals 17 residues. Trimming took off 3 bases at V and 6 bases at J, with 23 bases between the two ends. CDR3: CASSQVIGRMAQDGYTF. In nucleotides, the CDR3 is TGTGCCAGCAGCCAGGTCATAGGCAGGATGGCCCAGGATGGCTACACCTTC.

In this sample, this clonotype turned up many times. The chain uses TRBV6-2 or TRBV6-3 and TRBJ1-1; D ambiguous. The V gene's germline CDR1 is MNHEY and CDR2 SVGEGT. The CDR3 consists of 17 residues. V lost 6 bases to trimming and J lost 0 bases, with 20 bases between them. The CDR3 is CASSPRRDLFMNTEAFF. In DNA form, the CDR3 reads TGTGCCAGCAGCCCGCGACGTGACCTATTCATGAACACTGAAGCTTTCTTT.

This clonotype was observed many times. This chain joins TRBV20-1 and TRBJ2-7, with 8 nucleotides matching TRBD2. The CDR3 length is 15 residues. The ends lost 0 bases at V and 3 bases at J; junction bases unmatched: 7. CDR1 DFQATT and CDR2 SNEGSKA come from the germline V gene (reference sequence). CDR3 nucleotide sequence: TGCAGTGCTAGAGATCCCGGGGGGGGAGTCTACGAGCAGTACTTC. As protein: CSARDPGGGVYEQYF.

There are many counts of this clonotype. For the CDR3, the DNA is TGTGCCAGCAGCTTGGAGGCAGGACACTACGAGCAGTACTTC. It encodes CASSLEAGHYEQYF. V is TRBV5-8 and J is TRBJ2-7; maybe TRBD1 (5 bases). The V gene's germline CDR1 is SGHTS and CDR2 YDEGEE. This CDR3 spans 14 amino acids. With 0 bases removed from V and 3 bases from J, the gap between germline ends came to 10 bases.

As for this clonotype: A much larger clone differs by one base, so this may be a read error. V and J are TRBV27 and TRBJ2-1, with D perhaps being TRBD1 or TRBD2 (5 bases each). The CDR3 has 14 amino acids. CDR1 and CDR2 (germline): MNHEY, SMNVEV (reference sequence). The CDR3 region is CAISYGGPDNEQFF. CDR3 bases: TGTGCCATCAGTTATGGGGGACCCGACAATGAGCAGTTCTTC.

This clonotype was seen repeatedly, ten times or more. The J gene is TRBJ2-1, the V gene TRBV5-1; TRBD1 agrees at 11 bases. Looked up from germline, CDR1 is SGHRS and CDR2 is YFSETQ. The CDR3 has 17 amino acids. The J segment lost 0 bases and the V segment lost 4 bases, leaving 6 bases of the junction unmatched. The DNA for the CDR3 is TGCGCCAGCAGCCGGGACAGGGGGTTTAGCTCCTACAATGAGCAGTTCTTC. This codes for CASSRDRGFSSYNEQFF.

This clonotype was counted at least ten times. The rearrangement uses TRBV20-1 and TRBJ2-5, with D possibly matching TRBD2 (6 bases). V lost 3 bases and J 5 bases, leaving 10 bases between the germline ends. Germline V lookup: CDR1 DFQATT, CDR2 SNEGSKA (reference sequence). The CDR3 is made up of 12 amino acids. In nucleotides, the CDR3 is TGCAGTGCTAGGGGGGGTACGGAGACCCAGTACTTC. Its translation: CSARGGTETQYF.

This clonotype was seen ten or more times. V usage is TRBV5-6 and J usage is TRBJ2-6; D unresolved. V was pared by 2 bases and J by 0 bases, with 24 bases between. The germline V gene encodes CDR1 SGHDT and CDR2 YYEEEE. The CDR3 consists of 21 residues. The CDR3 is CASSLRYIWSAQNSGANVLTF. CDR3 nucleotides: TGTGCCAGCAGCTTAAGATATATTTGGTCGGCCCAGAACTCTGGGGCCAACGTCCTGACTTTC.

This clonotype came up many times. The CDR3 region is CSAIRGRDGRETQYF. The CDR3 nucleotides read TGCAGTGCTATAAGGGGCAGGGACGGCAGGGAGACCCAGTACTTC. The chain uses TRBV20-1 and TRBJ2-5, with D perhaps given as TRBD1 or TRBD2 (5 bases each). Trimming shortened V by 4 bases and J by 5 bases, and 20 bases separated the two germline ends. This CDR3 contains 15 residues. Per the germline V gene, CDR1 is DFQATT and CDR2 is SNEGSKA (reference sequence).

V is TRBV9 and J is TRBJ1-2; weak D call: TRBD1 (6 bases). The germline V and J ends were trimmed by 0 bases and 2 bases, with 8 bases remaining between them. The CDR3 has 14 residues. Germline CDR1 is SGDLS and CDR2 is YYNGEE. CDR3 in DNA: TGTGCCAGCAGCGTAGAGGACAGAAACTATGGCTACACCTTC. The encoded protein is CASSVEDRNYGYTF.

This clonotype was detected ten times or more. The chain recombines TRBV6-5 with TRBJ2-3; D possibly corresponds to TRBD1 (5 bases). The germline V and J ends were trimmed by 5 bases and 0 bases, with 12 bases remaining between them. CDR1 is MNHEY, CDR2 SVGAGI, per germline. CDR3 length equals 15 residues. The chain's CDR3 is CASSRTTVSTDTQYF. The CDR3 bases are TGTGCCAGCAGTAGGACAACGGTTAGCACAGATACGCAGTATTTT.

The sample holds many counts of this clonotype. The chain carries TRBV7-8 and TRBJ1-1; D is uncertain. The CDR3 sequence is 13 residues long. Germline V gives CDR1 SGHVS, CDR2 FQNEAQ. Between the trimmed V and J ends, which lost 3 bases and 5 bases, there was a span of 10 bases. CDR3 region: CASSLEYRTEAFF. CDR3 nucleotides: TGTGCCAGCAGCTTGGAGTATCGGACTGAAGCTTTCTTT.